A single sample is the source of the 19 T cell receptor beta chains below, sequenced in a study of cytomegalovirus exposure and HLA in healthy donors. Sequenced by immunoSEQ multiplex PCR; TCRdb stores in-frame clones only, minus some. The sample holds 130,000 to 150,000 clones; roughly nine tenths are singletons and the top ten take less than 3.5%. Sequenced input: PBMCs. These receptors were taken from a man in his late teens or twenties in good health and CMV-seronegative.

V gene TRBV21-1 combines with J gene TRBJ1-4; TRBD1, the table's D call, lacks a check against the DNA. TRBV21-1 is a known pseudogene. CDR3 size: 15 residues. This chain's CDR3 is CASSKEGAQREKLFF. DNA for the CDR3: TGTGCCAGCAGCAAAGAAGGGGCGCAGAGGGAAAAACTGTTTTTT.

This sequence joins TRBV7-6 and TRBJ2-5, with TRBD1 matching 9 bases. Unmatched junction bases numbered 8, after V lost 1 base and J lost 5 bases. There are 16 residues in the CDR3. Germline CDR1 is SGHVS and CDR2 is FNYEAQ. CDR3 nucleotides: TGTGCCAGCAGCTTAGGGACAGGGGCGCGGGGCGAGACCCAGTACTTC. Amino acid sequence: CASSLGTGARGETQYF.

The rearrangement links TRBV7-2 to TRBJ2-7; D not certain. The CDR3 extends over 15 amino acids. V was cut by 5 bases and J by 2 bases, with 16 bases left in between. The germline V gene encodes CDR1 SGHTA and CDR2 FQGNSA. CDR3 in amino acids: CASSPTHIMTYEQYF. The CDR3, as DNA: TGTGCCAGCAGCCCCACGCACATAATGACCTACGAGCAGTACTTC.

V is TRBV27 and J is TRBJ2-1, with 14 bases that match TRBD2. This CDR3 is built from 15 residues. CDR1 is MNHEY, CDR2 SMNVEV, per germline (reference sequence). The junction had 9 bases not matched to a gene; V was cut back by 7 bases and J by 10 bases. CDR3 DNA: TGTGCCAGCAACGCGGGACTAGCGGGAGTTGGGGAGCAGTTCTTC. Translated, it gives CASNAGLAGVGEQFF.

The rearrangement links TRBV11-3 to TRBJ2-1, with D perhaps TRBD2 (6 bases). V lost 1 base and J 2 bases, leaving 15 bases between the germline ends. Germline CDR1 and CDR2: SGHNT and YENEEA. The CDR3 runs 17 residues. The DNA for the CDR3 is TGTGCCAGCAGCTTAGGTTTGCGGGGCCCAGCCTACAATGAGCAGTTCTTC. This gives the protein CASSLGLRGPAYNEQFF.

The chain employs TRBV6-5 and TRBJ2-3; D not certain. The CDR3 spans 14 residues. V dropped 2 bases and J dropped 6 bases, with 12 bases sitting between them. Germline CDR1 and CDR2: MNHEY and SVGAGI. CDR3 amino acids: CASSYRPFGDTQYF. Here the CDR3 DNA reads TGTGCCAGCAGTTACCGTCCCTTCGGGGATACGCAGTATTTT.

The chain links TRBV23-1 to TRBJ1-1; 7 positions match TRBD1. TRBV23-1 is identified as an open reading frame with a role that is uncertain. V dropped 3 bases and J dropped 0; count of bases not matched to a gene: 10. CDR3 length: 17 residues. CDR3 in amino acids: CASSQTTGPYMNTEAFF. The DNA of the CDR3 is TGCGCCAGCAGTCAGACGACAGGGCCTTACATGAACACTGAAGCTTTCTTT.

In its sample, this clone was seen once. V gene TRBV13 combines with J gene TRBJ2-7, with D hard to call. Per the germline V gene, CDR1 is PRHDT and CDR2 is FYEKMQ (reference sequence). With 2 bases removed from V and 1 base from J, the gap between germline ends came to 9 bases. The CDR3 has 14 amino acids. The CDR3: CASSLHGFSYEQYF. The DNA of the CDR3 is TGTGCCAGCAGCTTACATGGCTTTTCCTACGAGCAGTACTTC.

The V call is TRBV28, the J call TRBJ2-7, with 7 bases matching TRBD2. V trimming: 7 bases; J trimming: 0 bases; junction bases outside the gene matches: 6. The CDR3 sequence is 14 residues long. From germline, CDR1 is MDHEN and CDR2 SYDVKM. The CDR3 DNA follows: TGTGCCAGCATCCCCGGGGGGAGCTCCTACGAGCAGTACTTC. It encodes CASIPGGSSYEQYF.

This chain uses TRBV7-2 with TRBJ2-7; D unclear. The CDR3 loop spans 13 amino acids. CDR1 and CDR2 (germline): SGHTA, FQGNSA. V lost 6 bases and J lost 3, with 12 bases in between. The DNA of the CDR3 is TGTGCCAGCAGTTTCGATCCGGGCTACGAGCAGTACTTC. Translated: CASSFDPGYEQYF. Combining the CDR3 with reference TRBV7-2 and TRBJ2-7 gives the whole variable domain GAGVSQSPSNKVTEKGKDVELRCDPISGHTALYWYRQSLGQGLEFLIYFQGNSAPDKSGLPSDRFSAERTGGSVSTLTIQRTQQEDSAVYLCASSFDPGYEQYFGPGTRLTVT.

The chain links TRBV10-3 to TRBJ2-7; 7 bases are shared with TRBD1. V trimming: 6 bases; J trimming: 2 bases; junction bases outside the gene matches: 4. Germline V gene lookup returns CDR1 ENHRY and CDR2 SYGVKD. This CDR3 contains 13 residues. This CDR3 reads CAIRGQPAYEQYF. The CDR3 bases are TGTGCCATCAGGGGACAGCCGGCCTACGAGCAGTACTTC.

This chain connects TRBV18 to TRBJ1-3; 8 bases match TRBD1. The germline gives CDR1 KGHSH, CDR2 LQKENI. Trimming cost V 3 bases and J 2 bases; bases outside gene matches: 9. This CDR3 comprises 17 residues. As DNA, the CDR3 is TGTGCCAGCTCACCGGTTGGCGACAGGGGACCTGGAAACACCATATATTTT. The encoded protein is CASSPVGDRGPGNTIYF.

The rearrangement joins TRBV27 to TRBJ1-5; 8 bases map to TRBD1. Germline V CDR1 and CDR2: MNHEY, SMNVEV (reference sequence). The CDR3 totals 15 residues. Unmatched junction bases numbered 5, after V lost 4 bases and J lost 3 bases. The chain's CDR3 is CASSSYRGANQPQHF. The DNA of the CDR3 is TGTGCCAGCAGTTCATACAGGGGGGCCAATCAGCCCCAGCATTTT.

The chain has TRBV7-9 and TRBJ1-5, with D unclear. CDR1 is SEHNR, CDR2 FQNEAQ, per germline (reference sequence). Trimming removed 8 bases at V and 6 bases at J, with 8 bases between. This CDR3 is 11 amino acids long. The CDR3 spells CASGRGQPQHF. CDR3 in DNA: TGTGCCAGCGGGCGGGGTCAGCCCCAGCATTTT.

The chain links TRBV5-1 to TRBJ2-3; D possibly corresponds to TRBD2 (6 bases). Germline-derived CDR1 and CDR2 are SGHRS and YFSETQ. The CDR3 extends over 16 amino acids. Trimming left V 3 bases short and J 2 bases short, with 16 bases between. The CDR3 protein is CASSSRDSAYTDTQYF. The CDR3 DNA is TGCGCCAGCAGCTCCCGGGACTCCGCATACACAGATACGCAGTATTTT.

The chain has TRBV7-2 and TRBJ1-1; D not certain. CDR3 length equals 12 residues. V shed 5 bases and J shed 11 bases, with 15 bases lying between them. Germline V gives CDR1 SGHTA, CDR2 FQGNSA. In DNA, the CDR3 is TGTGCCAGCAGCCCGACTGGCCCAACGGCTTTCTTT. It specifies CASSPTGPTAFF.

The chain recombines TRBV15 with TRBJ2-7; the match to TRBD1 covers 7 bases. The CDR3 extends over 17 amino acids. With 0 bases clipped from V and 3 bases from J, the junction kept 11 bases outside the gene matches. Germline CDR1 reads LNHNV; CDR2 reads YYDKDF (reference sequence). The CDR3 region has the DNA TGTGCCACCAGCAGAGATCCGCCCTCATCAGGGGGCTACGAGCAGTACTTC. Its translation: CATSRDPPSSGGYEQYF.

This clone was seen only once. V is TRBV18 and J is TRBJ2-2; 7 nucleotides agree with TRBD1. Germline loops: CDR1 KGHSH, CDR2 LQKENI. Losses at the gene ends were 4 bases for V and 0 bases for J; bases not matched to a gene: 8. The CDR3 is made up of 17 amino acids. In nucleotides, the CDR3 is TGTGCCAGCTCACTCCTTTACAGGGGACCGAACACCGGGGAGCTGTTTTTT. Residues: CASSLLYRGPNTGELFF. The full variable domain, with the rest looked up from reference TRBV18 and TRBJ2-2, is NAGVMQNPRHLVRRRGQEARLRCSPMKGHSHVYWYRQLPEEGLKFMVYLQKENIIDESGMPKERFSAEFPKEGPSILRIQQVVRGDSAAYFCASSLLYRGPNTGELFFGEGSRLTVL.

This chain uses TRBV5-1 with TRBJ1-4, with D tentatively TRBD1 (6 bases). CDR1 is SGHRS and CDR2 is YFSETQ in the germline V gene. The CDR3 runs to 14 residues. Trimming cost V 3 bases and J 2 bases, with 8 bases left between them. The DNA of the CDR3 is TGCGCCAGCAGCTCGGACAGCACTAATGAAAAACTGTTTTTT. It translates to CASSSDSTNEKLFF.